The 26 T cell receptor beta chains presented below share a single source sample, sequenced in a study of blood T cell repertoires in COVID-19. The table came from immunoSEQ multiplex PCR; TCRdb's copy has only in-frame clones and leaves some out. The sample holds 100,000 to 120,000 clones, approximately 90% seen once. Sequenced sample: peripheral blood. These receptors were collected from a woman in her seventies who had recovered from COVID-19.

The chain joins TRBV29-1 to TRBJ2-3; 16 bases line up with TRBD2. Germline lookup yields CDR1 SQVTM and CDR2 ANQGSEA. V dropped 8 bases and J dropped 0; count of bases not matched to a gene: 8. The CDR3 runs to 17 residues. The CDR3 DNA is TGCAGCATAACCGGGACTAGCGGGAGGGGAAGCACAGATACGCAGTATTTT. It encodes CSITGTSGRGSTDTQYF.

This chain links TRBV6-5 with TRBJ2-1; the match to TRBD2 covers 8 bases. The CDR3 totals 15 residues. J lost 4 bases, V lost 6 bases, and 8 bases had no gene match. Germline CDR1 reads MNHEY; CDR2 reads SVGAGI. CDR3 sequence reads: CASRRLERGYNEQFF. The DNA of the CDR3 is TGTGCCAGCAGACGTTTGGAGCGGGGGTACAATGAGCAGTTCTTC.

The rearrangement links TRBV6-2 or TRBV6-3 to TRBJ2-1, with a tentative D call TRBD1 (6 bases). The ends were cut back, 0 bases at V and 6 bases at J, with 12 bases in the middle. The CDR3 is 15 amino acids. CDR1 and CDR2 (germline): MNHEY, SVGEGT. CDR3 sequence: CASSYSTLRGNEQFF. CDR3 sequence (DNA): TGTGCCAGCAGTTACTCGACACTCAGGGGCAATGAGCAGTTCTTC.

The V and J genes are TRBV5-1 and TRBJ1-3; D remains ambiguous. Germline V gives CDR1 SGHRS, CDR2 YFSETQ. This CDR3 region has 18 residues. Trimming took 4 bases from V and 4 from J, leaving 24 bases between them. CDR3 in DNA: TGCGCCAGCAGCAGGCAGGCCCGGCAACTGGAAGTCGGAAACACCATATATTTT. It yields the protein CASSRQARQLEVGNTIYF.

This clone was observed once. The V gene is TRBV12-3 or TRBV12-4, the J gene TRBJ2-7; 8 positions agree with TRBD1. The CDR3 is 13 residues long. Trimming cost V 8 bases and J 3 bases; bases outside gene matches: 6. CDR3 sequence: CASRKDRDYEQYF. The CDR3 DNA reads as TGTGCCAGCCGGAAGGACAGGGACTACGAGCAGTACTTC.

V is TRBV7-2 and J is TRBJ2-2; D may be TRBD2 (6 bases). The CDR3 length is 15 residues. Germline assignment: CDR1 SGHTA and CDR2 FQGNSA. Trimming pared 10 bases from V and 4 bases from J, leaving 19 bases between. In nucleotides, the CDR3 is TGTGCCACCAAAGCGGCGGGGCTCCTCACCGGGGAGCTGTTTTTT. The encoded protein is CATKAAGLLTGELFF. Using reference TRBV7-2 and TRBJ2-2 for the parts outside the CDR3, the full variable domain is GAGVSQSPSNKVTEKGKDVELRCDPISGHTALYWYRQSLGQGLEFLIYFQGNSAPDKSGLPSDRFSAERTGGSVSTLTIQRTQQEDSAVYLCATKAAGLLTGELFFGEGSRLTVL.

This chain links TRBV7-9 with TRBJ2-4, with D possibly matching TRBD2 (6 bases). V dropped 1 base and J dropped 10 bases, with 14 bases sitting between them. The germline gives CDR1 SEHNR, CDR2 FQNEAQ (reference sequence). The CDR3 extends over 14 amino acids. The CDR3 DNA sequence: TGTGCCAGCAGCTTAGGTTCAGGAGGGTGGATTCAGTACTTC. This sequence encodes CASSLGSGGWIQYF.

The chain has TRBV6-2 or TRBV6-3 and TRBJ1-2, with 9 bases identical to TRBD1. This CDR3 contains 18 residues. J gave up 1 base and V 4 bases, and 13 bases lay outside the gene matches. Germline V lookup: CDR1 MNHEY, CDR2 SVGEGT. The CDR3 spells CASSSLDPGQGYNYGYTF. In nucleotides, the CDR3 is TGTGCCAGCAGTTCGCTCGACCCGGGACAGGGTTATAACTATGGCTACACCTTC.

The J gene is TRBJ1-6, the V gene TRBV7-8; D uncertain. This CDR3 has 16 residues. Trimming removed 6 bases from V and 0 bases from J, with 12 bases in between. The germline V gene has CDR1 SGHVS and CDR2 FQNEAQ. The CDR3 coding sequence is TGTGCCAGCAGTTCTACCGGGAACTCCTATAATTCACCCCTCCACTTT. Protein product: CASSSTGNSYNSPLHF.

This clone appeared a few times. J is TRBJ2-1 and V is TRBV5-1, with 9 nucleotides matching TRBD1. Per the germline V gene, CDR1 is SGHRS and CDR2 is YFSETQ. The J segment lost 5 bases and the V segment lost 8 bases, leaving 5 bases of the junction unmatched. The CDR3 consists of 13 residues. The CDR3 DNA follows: TGCGCCAGTAGGGACAGGGCAAACAATGAGCAGTTCTTC. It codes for CASRDRANNEQFF.

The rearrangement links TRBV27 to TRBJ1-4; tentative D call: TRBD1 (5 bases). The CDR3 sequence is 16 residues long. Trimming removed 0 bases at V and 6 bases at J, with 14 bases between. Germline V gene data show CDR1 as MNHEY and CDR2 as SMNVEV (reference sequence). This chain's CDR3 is CASSLSGGGVYEKLFF. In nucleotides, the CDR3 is TGTGCCAGCAGTTTATCCGGTGGGGGGGTATATGAAAAACTGTTTTTT.

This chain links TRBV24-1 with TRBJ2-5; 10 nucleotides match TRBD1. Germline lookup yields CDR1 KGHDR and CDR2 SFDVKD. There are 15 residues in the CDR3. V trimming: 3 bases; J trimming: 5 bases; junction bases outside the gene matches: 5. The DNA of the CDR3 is TGTGCCACCAGTGATACCACGACAGGGGGCGAGACCCAGTACTTC. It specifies CATSDTTTGGETQYF.

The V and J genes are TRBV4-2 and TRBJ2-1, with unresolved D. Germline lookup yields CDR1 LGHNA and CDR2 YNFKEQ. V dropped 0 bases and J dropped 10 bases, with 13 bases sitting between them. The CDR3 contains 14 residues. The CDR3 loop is CASSQDIAAPEQFF. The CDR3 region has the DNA TGTGCCAGCAGCCAAGATATCGCGGCTCCGGAGCAGTTCTTC.

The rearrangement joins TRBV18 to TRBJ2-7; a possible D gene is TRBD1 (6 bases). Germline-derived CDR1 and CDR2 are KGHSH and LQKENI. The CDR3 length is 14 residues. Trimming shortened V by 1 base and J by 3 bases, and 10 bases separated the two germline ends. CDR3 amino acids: CASSPQQGIYEQYF. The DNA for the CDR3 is TGTGCCAGCTCACCACAACAGGGTATCTACGAGCAGTACTTC. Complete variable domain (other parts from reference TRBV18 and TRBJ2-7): NAGVMQNPRHLVRRRGQEARLRCSPMKGHSHVYWYRQLPEEGLKFMVYLQKENIIDESGMPKERFSAEFPKEGPSILRIQQVVRGDSAAYFCASSPQQGIYEQYFGPGTRLTVT.

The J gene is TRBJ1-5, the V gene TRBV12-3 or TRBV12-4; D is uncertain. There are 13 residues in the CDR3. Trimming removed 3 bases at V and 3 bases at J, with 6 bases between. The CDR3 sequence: CASSFNINQPQHF. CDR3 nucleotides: TGTGCCAGCAGTTTTAATATCAATCAGCCCCAGCATTTT.

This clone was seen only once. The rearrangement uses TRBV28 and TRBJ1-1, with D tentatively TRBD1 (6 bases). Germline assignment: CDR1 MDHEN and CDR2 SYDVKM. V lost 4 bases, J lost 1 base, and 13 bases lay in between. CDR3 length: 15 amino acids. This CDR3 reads CASSSPTGPNTEAFF. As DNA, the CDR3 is TGTGCCAGCAGTTCACCGACAGGTCCGAACACTGAAGCTTTCTTT.

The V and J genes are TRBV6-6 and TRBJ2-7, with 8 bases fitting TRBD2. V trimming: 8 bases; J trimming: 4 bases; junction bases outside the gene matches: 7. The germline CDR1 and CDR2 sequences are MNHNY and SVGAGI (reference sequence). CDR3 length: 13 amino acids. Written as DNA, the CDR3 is TGTGCCAGCGGTGGCGGGAGGAAGTACGAGCAGTACTTC. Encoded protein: CASGGGRKYEQYF.

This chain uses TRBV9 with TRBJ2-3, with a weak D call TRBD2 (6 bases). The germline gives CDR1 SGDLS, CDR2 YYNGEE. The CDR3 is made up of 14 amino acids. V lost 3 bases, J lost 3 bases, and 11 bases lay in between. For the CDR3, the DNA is TGTGCCAGCAGCGGCCGCGGGGATACAGATACGCAGTATTTT. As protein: CASSGRGDTDTQYF.

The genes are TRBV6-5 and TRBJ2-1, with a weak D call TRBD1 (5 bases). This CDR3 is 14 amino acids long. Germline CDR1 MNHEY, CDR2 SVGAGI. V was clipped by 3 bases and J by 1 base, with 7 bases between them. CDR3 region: CASSYPGSYNEQFF. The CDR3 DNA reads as TGTGCCAGCAGTTATCCAGGGTCCTACAATGAGCAGTTCTTC.

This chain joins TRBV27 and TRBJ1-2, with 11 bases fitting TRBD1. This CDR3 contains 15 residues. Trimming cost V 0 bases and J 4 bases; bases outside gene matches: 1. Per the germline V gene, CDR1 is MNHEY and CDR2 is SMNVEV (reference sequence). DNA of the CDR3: TGTGCCAGCAGTTTATCCGGGACAGGGGGCTATGGCTACACCTTC. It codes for CASSLSGTGGYGYTF.

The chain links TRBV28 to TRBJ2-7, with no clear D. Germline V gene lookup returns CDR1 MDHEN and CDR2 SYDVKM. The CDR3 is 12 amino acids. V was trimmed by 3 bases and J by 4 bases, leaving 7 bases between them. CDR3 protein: CASSLSRYEQYF. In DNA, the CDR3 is TGTGCCAGCAGTTTGTCCAGATACGAGCAGTACTTC. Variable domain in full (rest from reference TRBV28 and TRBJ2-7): DVKVTQSSRYLVKRTGEKVFLECVQDMDHENMFWYRQDPGLGLRLIYFSYDVKMKEKGDIPEGYSVSREKKERFSLILESASTNQTSMYLCASSLSRYEQYFGPGTRLTVT.

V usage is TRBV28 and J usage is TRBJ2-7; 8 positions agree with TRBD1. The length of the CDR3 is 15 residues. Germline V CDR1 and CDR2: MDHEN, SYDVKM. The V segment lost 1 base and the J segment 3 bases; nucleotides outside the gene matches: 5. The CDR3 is CASSLLGTGHYEQYF. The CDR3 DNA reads TGTGCCAGCAGTTTATTGGGGACAGGCCACTACGAGCAGTACTTC.

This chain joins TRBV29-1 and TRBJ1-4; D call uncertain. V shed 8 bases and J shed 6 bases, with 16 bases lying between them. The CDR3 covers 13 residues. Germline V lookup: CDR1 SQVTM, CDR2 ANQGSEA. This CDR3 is CSSRSNGDEKLFF. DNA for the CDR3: TGCAGCAGCCGGTCTAACGGAGATGAAAAACTGTTTTTT.

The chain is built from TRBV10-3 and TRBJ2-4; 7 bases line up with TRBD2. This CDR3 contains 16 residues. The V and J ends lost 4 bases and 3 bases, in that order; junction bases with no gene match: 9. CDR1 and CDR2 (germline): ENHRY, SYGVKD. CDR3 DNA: TGTGCCATCAGTGGAGGGGAGGGTGGGGGCAAAAACATTCAGTACTTC. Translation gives CAISGGEGGGKNIQYF.

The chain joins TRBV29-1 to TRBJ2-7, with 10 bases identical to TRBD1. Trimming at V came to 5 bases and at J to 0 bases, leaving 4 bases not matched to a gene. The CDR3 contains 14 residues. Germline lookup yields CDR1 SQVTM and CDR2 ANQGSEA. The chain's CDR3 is CSVSGQGSSYEQYF. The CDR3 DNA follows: TGCAGCGTTTCGGGACAGGGGAGCTCCTACGAGCAGTACTTC.

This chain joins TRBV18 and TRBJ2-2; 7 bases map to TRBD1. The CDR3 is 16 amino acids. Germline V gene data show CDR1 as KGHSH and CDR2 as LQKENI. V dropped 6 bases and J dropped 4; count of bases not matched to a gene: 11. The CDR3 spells CASSKGQDRFTGELFF. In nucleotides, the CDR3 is TGTGCCAGCTCGAAAGGACAGGACCGATTCACCGGGGAGCTGTTTTTT.